This note documents a single T cell receptor beta chain sequence. This clonotype showed up just a few times. Its recognized antigen is unknown. No base qualities exist here, and no much larger clone lies one base off it. The data were taken from a study of Graves' ophthalmopathy and Graves' hyperthyroidism (dated by TCRdb to 2017 to 2018). For context, the study as a whole: Peripheral blood was collected before any treatment was given, at the time of initial diagnosis. The study used TCR beta repertoire signatures to distinguish Graves' ophthalmopathy from Graves' hyperthyroidism and to predict progression to ophthalmopathy. In total, 120 to 150 blood samples were TCR-sequenced: some 43 ophthalmopathy, some 75 hyperthyroidism and some 17 hyperthyroidism-to-ophthalmopathy patients. To explore V-J signatures that separate ophthalmopathy from hyperthyroidism, a discovery set of about a hundred patients was enrolled, consisting of approximately 44 with ophthalmopathy and about 60 with stable hyperthyroidism. An independent validation cohort was composed of 18 hyperthyroidism patients and roughly 16 patients who later progressed from hyperthyroidism to ophthalmopathy. In over 5 hyperthyroidism patients, the T-cell repertoire of thyroid tissue was compared with the T-cell repertoire of blood. Following sample collection, hyperthyroidism patients were given methimazole at a starting dose of 30 mg daily, and ophthalmopathy patients were given high-dose intravenous methylprednisolone.

Hyperthyroidism was defined as stable when no progression to ophthalmopathy occurred within 18 months of follow-up. The hyperthyroidism patients were 18 to 65 years old and newly diagnosed, with a disease duration of less than 2 months. Patients with other autoimmune diseases, uncontrolled infections, pregnancy or lactation were excluded. Diagnosis was based on clinical symptoms, serum thyroxine, TRAb, thyroid ultrasound and orbital computed tomography. Using Ficoll-Paque density gradient centrifugation, PBMCs were isolated from 9.5 to 10 ml of fresh peripheral blood. Total RNA was extracted using Trizol reagent, and RNA quality was checked on an Agilent 2100 Bioanalyzer. CDR1 is given as SGHNT and CDR2 as YYREEE, both from the germline V gene (reference sequence). V and J are truncated by 6 bases and 6 bases respectively, leaving an intervening sequence of 9 bases. Reading from cysteine to phenylalanine, the CDR3 counts 11 amino acids. Kept here is only the CDR3 DNA, which spans 33 bases and is read in frame from base 1.

Overall study results and their limits: Sample size was not statistically predetermined, and group allocation was not concealed from the investigators. In validation, the model predicted ophthalmopathy progression with about 70% sensitivity and approximately 72% specificity; some 13 predicted patients were CT-confirmed with GO in a median of approximately 6.5 months. Most expanded thyroid clonotypes with a frequency above 0.001 also appeared in blood, which suggests that blood repertoires may reflect the immune response in the thyroid. The 13-signature model separated ophthalmopathy from stable hyperthyroidism with about 86% sensitivity and approximately 83% specificity in cross-validation, and 80%/75% in the test set.

TCR beta CDR3 regions were amplified from RNA transcripts for repertoire sequencing. HTBI primers and the Qiagen OneStep RT-PCR kit were used in a first-round RT-PCR, which was followed by a second-round multiplex PCR, size selection and purification. Sequencing of the libraries was carried out on an Illumina HiSeq2000 in paired-end mode with 100 bp reads. Processing in the source paper ran as follows. SOAPnuke was used for read processing, and reads with adapters, uncalled bases, a mean Phred below 15, or no exact constant-primer or identifier match were discarded. COPE v1.2.5 was used to merge high-quality paired reads. Clonotypes were defined as unique nucleotide sequences and were aligned to IMGT TRB V, D and J references using MiTCR v1.1. Only V-J combinations with frequency above 0.0001 were analysed, covering approximately 99% of repertoires. A TCR clonal expansion and chaos score per V-J combination was defined as the ratio of F50 clonal expansion to chaos observed in the TCRdist matrix. Welch's t-statistics and random forest were used to reduce features to approximately 13 V-J combinations, which were fed into a naive Bayes classifier. The similarity between thyroid and blood repertoires was quantified using the Morisita-Horn index. TCRdb reprocessing: public reads trimmed at Q25 with fastp, clones called with MiXCR, in-frame beta chains kept. Each CDR3 protein gets just one entry, which takes the most common genes and DNA from the rows behind it. TCRdb's processing, not the authors', yielded these V and J calls. The sample data list some 370,000 distinct CDR3 sequences, and approximately 18% of these were observed just once. The ten largest clones capture roughly 2.3% of the sample.

The chain joins TRBV5-4 to TRBJ1-1, with the D gene uncertain. Sequencing was carried out using peripheral blood. The source of this sequence is an adult woman with stable Graves' hyperthyroidism. CDR3 reads: CASTDGAEAFF. The DNA reads TGTGCCAGCACCGACGGGGCTGAAGCTTTCTTT. Reference TRBV5-4 and TRBJ1-1 genes cover what lies past the CDR3, so the full variable domain is ETGVTQSPTHLIKTRGQQVTLRCSSQSGHNTVSWYQQALGQGPQFIFQYYREEENGRGNFPPRFSGLQFPNYSSELNVNALELDDSALYLCASTDGAEAFFGQGTRLTVV.